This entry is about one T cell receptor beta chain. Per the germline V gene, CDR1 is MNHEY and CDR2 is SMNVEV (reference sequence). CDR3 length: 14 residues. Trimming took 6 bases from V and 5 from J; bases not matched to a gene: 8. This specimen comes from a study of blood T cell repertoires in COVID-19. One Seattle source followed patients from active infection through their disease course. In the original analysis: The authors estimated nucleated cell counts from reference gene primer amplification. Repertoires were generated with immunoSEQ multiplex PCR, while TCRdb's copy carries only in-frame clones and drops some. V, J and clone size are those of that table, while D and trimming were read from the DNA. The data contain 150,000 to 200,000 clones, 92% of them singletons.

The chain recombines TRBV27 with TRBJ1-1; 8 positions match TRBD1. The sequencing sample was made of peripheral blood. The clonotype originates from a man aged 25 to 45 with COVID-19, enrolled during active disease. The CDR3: CASSGQGMETEAFF. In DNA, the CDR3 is TGTGCCAGCAGCGGACAGGGTATGGAGACTGAAGCTTTCTTT.